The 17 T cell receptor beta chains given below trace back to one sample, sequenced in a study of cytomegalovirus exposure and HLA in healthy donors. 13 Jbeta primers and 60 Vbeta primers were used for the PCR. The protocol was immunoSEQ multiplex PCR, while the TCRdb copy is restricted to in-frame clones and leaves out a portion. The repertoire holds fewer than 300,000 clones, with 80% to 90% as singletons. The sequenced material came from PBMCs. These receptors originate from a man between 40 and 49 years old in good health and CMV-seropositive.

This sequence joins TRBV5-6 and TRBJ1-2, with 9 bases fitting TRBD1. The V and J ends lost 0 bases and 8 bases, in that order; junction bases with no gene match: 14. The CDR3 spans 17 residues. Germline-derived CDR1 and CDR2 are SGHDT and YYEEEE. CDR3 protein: CASSLGGQGTQVRGYTF. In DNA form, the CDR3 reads TGTGCCAGCAGCTTGGGGGGACAGGGCACTCAGGTTCGGGGCTACACCTTC.

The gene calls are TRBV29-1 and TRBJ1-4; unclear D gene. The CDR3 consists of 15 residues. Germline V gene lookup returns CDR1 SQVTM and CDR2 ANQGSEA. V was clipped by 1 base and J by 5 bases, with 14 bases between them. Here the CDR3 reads CSVEVGGLINEKLFF. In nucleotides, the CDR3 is TGCAGCGTTGAAGTCGGCGGGTTAATAAATGAAAAACTGTTTTTT.

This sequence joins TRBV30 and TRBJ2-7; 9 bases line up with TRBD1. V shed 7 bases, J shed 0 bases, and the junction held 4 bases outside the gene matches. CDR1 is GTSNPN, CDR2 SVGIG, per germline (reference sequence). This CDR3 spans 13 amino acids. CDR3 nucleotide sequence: TGTGCCTTTGGACAGGGGTTCTCCTACGAGCAGTACTTC. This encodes CAFGQGFSYEQYF.

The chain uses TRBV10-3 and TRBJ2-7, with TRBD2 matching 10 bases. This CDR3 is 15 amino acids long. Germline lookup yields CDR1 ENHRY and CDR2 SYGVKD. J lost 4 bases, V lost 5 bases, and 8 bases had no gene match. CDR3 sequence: CAISPASGSRYEQYF. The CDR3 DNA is TGTGCCATCAGTCCCGCTAGCGGGAGCCGGTACGAGCAGTACTTC.

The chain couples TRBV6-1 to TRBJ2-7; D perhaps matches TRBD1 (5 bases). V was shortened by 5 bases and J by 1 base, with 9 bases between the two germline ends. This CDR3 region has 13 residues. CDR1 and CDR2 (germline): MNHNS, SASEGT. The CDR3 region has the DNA TGTGCCAGCAGTCCGACAGCATCCTACGAGCAGTACTTC. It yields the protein CASSPTASYEQYF.

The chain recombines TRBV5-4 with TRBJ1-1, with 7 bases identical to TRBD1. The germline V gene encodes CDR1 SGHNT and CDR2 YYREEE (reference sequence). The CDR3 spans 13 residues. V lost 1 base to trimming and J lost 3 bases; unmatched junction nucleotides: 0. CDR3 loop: CASSLTGDTEAFF. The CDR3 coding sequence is TGTGCCAGCAGCTTGACAGGGGACACTGAAGCTTTCTTT.

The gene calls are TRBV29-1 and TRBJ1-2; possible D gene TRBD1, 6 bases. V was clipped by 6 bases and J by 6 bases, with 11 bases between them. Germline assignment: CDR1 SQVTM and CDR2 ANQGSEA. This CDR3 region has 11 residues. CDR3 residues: CSVQQGDGYTF. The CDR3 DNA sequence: TGCAGCGTCCAACAGGGAGATGGCTACACCTTC.

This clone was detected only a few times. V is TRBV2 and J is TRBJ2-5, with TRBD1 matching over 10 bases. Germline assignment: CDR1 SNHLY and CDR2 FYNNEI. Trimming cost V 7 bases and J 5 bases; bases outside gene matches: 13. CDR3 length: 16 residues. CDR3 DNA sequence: TGTGCCAGCACTCCACTCCGACAGGGGGCATGGGAGACCCAGTACTTC. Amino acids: CASTPLRQGAWETQYF.

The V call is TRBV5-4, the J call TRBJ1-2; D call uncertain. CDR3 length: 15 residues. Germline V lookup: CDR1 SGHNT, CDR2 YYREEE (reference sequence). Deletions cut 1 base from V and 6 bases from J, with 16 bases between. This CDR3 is CASSLRAGGIHGYTF. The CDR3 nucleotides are TGTGCCAGCAGCTTGAGGGCGGGAGGGATTCATGGCTACACCTTC.

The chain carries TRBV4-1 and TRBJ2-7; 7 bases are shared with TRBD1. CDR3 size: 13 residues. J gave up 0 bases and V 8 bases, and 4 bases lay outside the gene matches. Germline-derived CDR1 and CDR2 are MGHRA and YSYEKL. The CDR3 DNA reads TGCGCCAGCGGATCAGGGGGCTCCTACGAGCAGTACTTC. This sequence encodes CASGSGGSYEQYF.

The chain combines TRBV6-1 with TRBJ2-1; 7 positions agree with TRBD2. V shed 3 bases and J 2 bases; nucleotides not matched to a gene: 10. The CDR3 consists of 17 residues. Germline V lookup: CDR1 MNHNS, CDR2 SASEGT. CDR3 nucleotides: TGTGCCAGCAGTGACGAAAGACTAGCCGTCCCCTACAATGAGCAGTTCTTC. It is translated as CASSDERLAVPYNEQFF.

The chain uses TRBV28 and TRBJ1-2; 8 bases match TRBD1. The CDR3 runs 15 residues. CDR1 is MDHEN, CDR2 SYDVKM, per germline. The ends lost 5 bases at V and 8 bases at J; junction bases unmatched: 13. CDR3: CASSPSGQALWGYTF. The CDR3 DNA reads TGTGCCAGCAGTCCGTCGGGACAGGCACTGTGGGGCTACACCTTC.

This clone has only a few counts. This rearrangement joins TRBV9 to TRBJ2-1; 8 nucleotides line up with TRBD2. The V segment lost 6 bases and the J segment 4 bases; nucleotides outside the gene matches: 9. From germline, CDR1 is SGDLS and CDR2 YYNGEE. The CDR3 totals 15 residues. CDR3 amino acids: CASTYSGTSYNEQFF. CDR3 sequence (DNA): TGTGCCAGCACCTATTCCGGGACTAGTTACAATGAGCAGTTCTTC.

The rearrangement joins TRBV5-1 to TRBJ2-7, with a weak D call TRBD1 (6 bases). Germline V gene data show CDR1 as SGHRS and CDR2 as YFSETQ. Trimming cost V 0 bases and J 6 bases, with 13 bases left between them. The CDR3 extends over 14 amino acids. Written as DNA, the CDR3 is TGCGCCAGCAGCTTGGTACAGGGTATGGGCGAGCAGTACTTC. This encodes CASSLVQGMGEQYF. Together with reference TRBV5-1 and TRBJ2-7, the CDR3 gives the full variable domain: KAGVTQTPRYLIKTRGQQVTLSCSPISGHRSVSWYQQTPGQGLQFLFEYFSETQRNKGNFPGRFSGRQFSNSRSEMNVSTLELGDSALYLCASSLVQGMGEQYFGPGTRLTVT.

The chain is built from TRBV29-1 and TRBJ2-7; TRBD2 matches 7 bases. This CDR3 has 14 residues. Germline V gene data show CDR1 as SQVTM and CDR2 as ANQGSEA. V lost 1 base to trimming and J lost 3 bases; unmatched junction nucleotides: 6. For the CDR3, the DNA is TGCAGCGTTGAAGGCGGGAGCCCGCACTACGAGCAGTACTTC. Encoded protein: CSVEGGSPHYEQYF.

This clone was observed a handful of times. CDR3 DNA: TGCGCCAGCAGCTTGACTAGCGGGAGCTCCTACGAGCAGTACTTC. Amino acids: CASSLTSGSSYEQYF. The rearrangement links TRBV5-1 to TRBJ2-7, with 11 bases identical to TRBD2. This CDR3 is 15 amino acids long. Germline CDR1 and CDR2: SGHRS and YFSETQ. After removal of 1 base from V and 0 bases from J, the junction contained 0 bases not matched to a gene.

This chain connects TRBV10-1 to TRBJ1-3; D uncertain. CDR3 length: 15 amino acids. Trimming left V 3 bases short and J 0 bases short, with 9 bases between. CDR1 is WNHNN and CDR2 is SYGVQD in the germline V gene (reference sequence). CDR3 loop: CASSDPRSSGNTIYF. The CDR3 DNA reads TGCGCCAGCAGTGATCCGCGGAGCTCTGGAAACACCATATATTTT.